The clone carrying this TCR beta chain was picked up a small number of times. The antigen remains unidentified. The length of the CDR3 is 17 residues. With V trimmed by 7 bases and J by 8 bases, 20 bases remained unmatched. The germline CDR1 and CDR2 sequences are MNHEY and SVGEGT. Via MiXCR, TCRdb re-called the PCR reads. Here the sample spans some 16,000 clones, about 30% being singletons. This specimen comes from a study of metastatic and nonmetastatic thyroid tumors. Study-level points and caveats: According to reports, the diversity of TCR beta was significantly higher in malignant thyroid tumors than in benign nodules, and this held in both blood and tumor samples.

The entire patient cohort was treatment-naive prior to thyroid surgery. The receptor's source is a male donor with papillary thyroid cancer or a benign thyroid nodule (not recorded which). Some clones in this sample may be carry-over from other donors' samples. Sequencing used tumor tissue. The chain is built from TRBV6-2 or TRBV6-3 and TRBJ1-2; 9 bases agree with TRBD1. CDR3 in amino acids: CASKLDSRQDRGYGYTF. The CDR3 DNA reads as TGTGCCAGCAAGCTCGATTCACGCCAGGACAGGGGCTACGGCTACACCTTC.